This T cell receptor beta chain was sequenced during a study of CD8 T cells in ankylosing spondylitis. The CDR3 runs to 14 residues. V was pared by 5 bases and J by 6 bases, with 14 bases between. This clonotype was found a few times. What it binds is unknown. TCRdb itself ran the 5' RACE reads through MiXCR, one entry per CDR3 protein. The table records fewer than 250,000 distinct CDR3 sequences, roughly 10% of them present only once. Whole-study results and caveats: Disease-linked clones were found to be CD8+ and relatively rare in peripheral blood. As reported, disease-linked clones showed significant enrichment in matched ankylosing spondylitis synovial fluid.

The sequence derives from a male donor with ankylosing spondylitis or in good health (not recorded which). Source material: blood, either unsorted or a sorted T cell fraction (not recorded which). The V call is TRBV12-3 or TRBV12-4, the J call TRBJ1-5, with D possibly being TRBD1 (6 bases). The CDR3 nucleotides read TGTGCCAGCAGTCCCCGCAAGGGGGGTCAGCCCCAGCATTTT. The encoded protein is CASSPRKGGQPQHF.